This TCR beta chain was documented in a study of T cells expressing NK-cell markers. About the research overall: One of the eight sequenced donors was seronegative, whereas the other seven were HCMV-seropositive.

The CDR3 has 13 residues. Germline CDR1 SQVTM, CDR2 ANQGSEA. 5'RACE template switching with UMIs produced the TCR beta cDNA. Reprocessing the 5' RACE reads, TCRdb reports a single entry for every CDR3 protein and omits DNA. The listing records roughly 390,000 distinct CDR3 sequences. Input material: blood T cells: a sorted CD56 or NKG2C T cell subset, CD4+ or CD8+ T cells, or bulk PBMC T cells (not recorded which). The rearrangement joins TRBV29-1 to TRBJ2-7; the D call from TCRdb, TRBD1, cannot be confirmed without DNA. The origin of this receptor is a woman aged 45-59 years in good health. The CDR3: CSVDSQGEYEQYF.